These T cell receptor beta chains were read from a single sample in a study of monozygotic twins with inflammatory bowel disease. With the 5' RACE reads reprocessed, TCRdb shows one record per CDR3 protein and no DNA. Here the sample table reports roughly 150,000 distinct CDR3 sequences. The source material was blood. These receptors were obtained from a human donor with ulcerative colitis or Crohn's disease, or a healthy co-twin of an affected twin (not recorded which). The CDR3 runs from the conserved cysteine through the conserved F or W.

V gene: TRBV5-6
J gene: TRBJ1-1
CDR3 protein: CASSYYGVRTEAFF

V gene: TRBV18
J gene: TRBJ2-3
CDR3 protein: CASSPGNRGDTDTQYF

V gene: TRBV5-4
J gene: TRBJ1-1
CDR3 protein: CASSLDLGEDTEAFF

V gene: TRBV11-2
J gene: TRBJ2-3
CDR3 protein: CASSSQAHSSTDTQYF

V gene: TRBV20-1
J gene: TRBJ2-5
CDR3 protein: CSATPVVGDQETQYF

V gene: TRBV14
J gene: TRBJ2-7
CDR3 protein: CASSQLDSREQYF

V gene: TRBV7-2
J gene: TRBJ2-2
CDR3 protein: CASSLAVGELFF

V gene: TRBV7-2
J gene: TRBJ2-1
CDR3 protein: CASSFTGRPYNEQFF

V gene: TRBV24-1
J gene: TRBJ2-2
CDR3 protein: CATRRTGDTGELFF

V gene: TRBV27
J gene: TRBJ1-5
CDR3 protein: CASSFGHNQPQHF

V gene: TRBV7-9
J gene: TRBJ2-1
CDR3 protein: CASRNVSGRLHEQFF

V gene: TRBV20-1
J gene: TRBJ2-5
CDR3 protein: CSARAAGVEGTKFETQYF

V gene: TRBV7-2
J gene: TRBJ1-5
CDR3 protein: CASSSTGFNQPQHF

V gene: TRBV6-2/TRBV6-3
J gene: TRBJ2-3
CDR3 protein: CASSYSVSGYTDTQYF

V gene: TRBV12-3/TRBV12-4
J gene: TRBJ2-2
CDR3 protein: CASSYTGGSNTGELFF

V gene: TRBV6-2/TRBV6-3
J gene: TRBJ2-3
CDR3 protein: CASSYGGSVTQYF

V gene: TRBV5-4
J gene: TRBJ2-2
CDR3 protein: CASSFGTGELFF

V gene: TRBV6-2/TRBV6-3
J gene: TRBJ2-7
CDR3 protein: CASIRQPLDEQYF

V gene: TRBV7-7
J gene: TRBJ1-4
CDR3 protein: CASSTRLNEKLFF

V gene: TRBV5-1
J gene: TRBJ2-7
CDR3 protein: CASSYLTSSYEQYF

V gene: TRBV29-1
J gene: TRBJ2-3
CDR3 protein: CSVPTSGRARGTDTQYF

V gene: TRBV12-3/TRBV12-4
J gene: TRBJ1-2
CDR3 protein: CASTGDRGRIWGYTF

V gene: TRBV5-6
J gene: TRBJ2-5
CDR3 protein: CASSFRPPWNLGETQYF

V gene: TRBV10-3
J gene: TRBJ2-7
CDR3 protein: CAVGTSVDDEQYF

V gene: TRBV5-4
J gene: TRBJ2-2
CDR3 protein: CASNRGTENTGELFF

V gene: TRBV3-1
J gene: TRBJ2-2
CDR3 protein: CASSQEPGLALPGELFF

V gene: TRBV20-1
J gene: TRBJ2-7
CDR3 protein: CSARDHGFYEQYF

V gene: TRBV7-2
J gene: TRBJ2-3
CDR3 protein: CASSLTLAASTDTQYF

V gene: TRBV6-4
J gene: TRBJ2-3
CDR3 protein: CASSPNWASTDTQYF

V gene: TRBV28
J gene: TRBJ2-1
CDR3 protein: CASSPTSGRGWSYNEQFF

V gene: TRBV7-3
J gene: TRBJ2-2
CDR3 protein: CASSQGTGELFF

V gene: TRBV19
J gene: TRBJ2-3
CDR3 protein: CASSIGDRSTDTQYF

V gene: TRBV4-1
J gene: TRBJ1-2
CDR3 protein: CASSQTFGVGDYGYTF

V gene: TRBV29-1
J gene: TRBJ2-7
CDR3 protein: CSVSGRSPYEQYF

V gene: TRBV7-8
J gene: TRBJ2-7
CDR3 protein: CASSLTGQETYEQYF

V gene: TRBV7-6
J gene: TRBJ2-6
CDR3 protein: CASSRSTGNSGANVLTF

V gene: TRBV20-1
J gene: TRBJ2-4
CDR3 protein: CSARDLGATKNIQYF

V gene: TRBV20-1
J gene: TRBJ2-2
CDR3 protein: CSAKRESTGELFF

V gene: TRBV18
J gene: TRBJ2-1
CDR3 protein: CASSPIAGVYNEQFF

V gene: TRBV6-1
J gene: TRBJ1-2
CDR3 protein: CASSFRGAGYGYTF

V gene: TRBV18
J gene: TRBJ2-1
CDR3 protein: CASALADTYNEQFF